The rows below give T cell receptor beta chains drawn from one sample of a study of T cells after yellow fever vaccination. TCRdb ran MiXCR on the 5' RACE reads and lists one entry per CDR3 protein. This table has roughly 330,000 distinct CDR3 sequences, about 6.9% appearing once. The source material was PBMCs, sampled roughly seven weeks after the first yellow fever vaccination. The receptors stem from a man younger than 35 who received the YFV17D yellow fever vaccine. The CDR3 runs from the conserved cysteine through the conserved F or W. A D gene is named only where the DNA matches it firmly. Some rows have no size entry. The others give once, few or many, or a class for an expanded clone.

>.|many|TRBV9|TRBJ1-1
CASSVAGMNTEAFF
TGTGCCAGCAGCGTAGCAGGGATGAACACTGAAGCTTTCTTT
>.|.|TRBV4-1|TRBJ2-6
CASSQPGTSGANVLTF
TGCGCCAGCAGCCAGCCAGGGACATCTGGGGCCAACGTCCTGACTTTC
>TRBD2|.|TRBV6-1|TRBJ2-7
CASRGGSSGVSSYEQYF
TGTGCCAGCAGGGGGGGGTCAAGCGGGGTGAGCTCCTACGAGCAGTACTTC
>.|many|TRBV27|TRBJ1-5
CASSLGSNQPQHF
TGTGCCAGCAGCTTAGGTAGCAATCAGCCCCAGCATTTT
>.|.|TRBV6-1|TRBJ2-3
CASKVTRLTDTQYF
TGTGCCAGCAAAGTGACTAGACTCACAGATACGCAGTATTTT
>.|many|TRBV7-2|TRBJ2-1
CASSQNRDYHEQFF
TGTGCCAGCAGCCAGAACCGGGATTATCATGAGCAGTTCTTC
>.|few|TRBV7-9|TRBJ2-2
CASSFLFVNTGELFF
TGTGCCAGCAGCTTTCTATTCGTGAACACCGGGGAGCTGTTTTTT
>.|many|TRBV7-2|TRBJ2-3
CASSDRWRASSTDTQYF
TGTGCCAGCAGCGACCGGTGGCGGGCCTCTAGCACAGATACGCAGTATTTT
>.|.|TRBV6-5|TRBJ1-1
CASSYYPGQEAFF
TGTGCCAGCAGTTACTATCCCGGACAAGAAGCTTTCTTT
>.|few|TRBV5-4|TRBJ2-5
CASSFGGTAGETQYF
TGTGCCAGCAGCTTTGGTGGGACAGCGGGGGAGACCCAGTACTTC
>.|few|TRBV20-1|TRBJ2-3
CSLGRADTQYF
TGCAGTCTGGGTAGGGCAGATACGCAGTATTTT
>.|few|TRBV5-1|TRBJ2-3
CASSLEEGGATDTQYF
TGCGCCAGCAGCTTGGAGGAAGGTGGTGCCACAGATACGCAGTATTTT
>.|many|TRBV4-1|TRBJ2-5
CASSLQGTYKETQYF
TGCGCCAGCAGCCTCCAGGGGACTTACAAAGAGACCCAGTACTTC
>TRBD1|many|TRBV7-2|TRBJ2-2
CASSSRTGTGELFF
TGTGCCAGCAGCTCGAGGACAGGCACCGGGGAGCTGTTTTTT
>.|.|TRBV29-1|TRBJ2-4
CTNPQVASAKNIQYF
TGCACCAACCCCCAGGTGGCCTCGGCCAAAAACATTCAGTACTTC
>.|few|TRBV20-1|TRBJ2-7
CSAHLDGHSYEQYF
TGCAGTGCGCACCTGGACGGCCACTCCTACGAGCAGTACTTC
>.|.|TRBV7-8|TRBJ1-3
CASSAGNTIYF
TGTGCCAGCAGCGCTGGAAACACCATATATTTT
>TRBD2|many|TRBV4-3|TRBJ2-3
CASSSYSGGDTDTQYF
TGCGCCAGCAGCAGCTACAGCGGGGGGGACACAGATACGCAGTATTTT
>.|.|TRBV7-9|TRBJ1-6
CASSLRGGHNSPLHF
TGTGCCAGCAGCTTACGGGGTGGGCATAATTCACCCCTCCACTTT
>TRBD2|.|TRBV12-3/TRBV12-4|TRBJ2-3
CASRRRESTDTQYF
TGTGCCAGCCGACGGCGGGAGAGCACAGATACGCAGTATTTT
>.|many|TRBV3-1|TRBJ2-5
CASSPSGTEETQYF
TGTGCCAGCAGCCCGTCCGGGACGGAGGAGACCCAGTACTTC
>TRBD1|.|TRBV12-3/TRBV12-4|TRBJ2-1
CASSLEGQGWHEQFF
TGTGCCAGCAGTTTAGAGGGACAGGGATGGCATGAGCAGTTCTTC
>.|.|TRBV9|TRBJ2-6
CASSVSGANVLTF
TGTGCCAGCAGCGTCTCTGGGGCCAACGTCCTGACTTTC
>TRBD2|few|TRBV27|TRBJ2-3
CASSFLPLAGGRDTQYF
TGTGCCAGCAGTTTCCTCCCGCTAGCGGGGGGGCGAGATACGCAGTATTTT
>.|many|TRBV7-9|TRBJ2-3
CASSFVLSTDTQYF
TGTGCCAGCAGCTTTGTGTTAAGCACAGATACGCAGTATTTT
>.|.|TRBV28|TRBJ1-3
CASSSTGIGNTIYF
TGTGCCAGCAGCTCCACAGGGATCGGAAACACCATATATTTT
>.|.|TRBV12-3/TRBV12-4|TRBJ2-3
CASSSGHGWADTQYF
TGTGCCAGCAGTTCGGGTCACGGCTGGGCAGATACGCAGTATTTT
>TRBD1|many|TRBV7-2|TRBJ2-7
CASSLGTGGRQYF
TGTGCCAGCAGCTTGGGGACAGGGGGTAGGCAGTACTTC
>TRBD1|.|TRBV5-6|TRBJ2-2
CASSHRGYTGELFF
TGTGCCAGCAGCCACAGGGGGTACACCGGGGAGCTGTTTTTT
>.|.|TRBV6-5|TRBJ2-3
CASSYPPGVGDTQYF
TGTGCCAGCAGTTACCCCCCGGGAGTGGGAGATACGCAGTATTTT
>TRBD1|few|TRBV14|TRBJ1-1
CASSQRDRGHFEAFF
TGTGCCAGCAGCCAGCGAGACAGGGGCCATTTTGAAGCTTTCTTT
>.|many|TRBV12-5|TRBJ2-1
CASRGNNEQFF
TGTGCTAGTCGGGGAAACAATGAGCAGTTCTTC
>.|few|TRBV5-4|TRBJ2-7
CASSLKSSYEQYF
TGTGCCAGCAGCTTGAAGAGCTCCTACGAGCAGTACTTC
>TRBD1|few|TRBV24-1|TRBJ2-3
CATSDKQGAPDTQYF
TGTGCCACCAGTGACAAACAGGGGGCCCCAGATACGCAGTATTTT
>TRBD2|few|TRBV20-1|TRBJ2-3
CSANPASGGTDTQYF
TGCAGTGCTAATCCGGCTAGCGGGGGGACAGATACGCAGTATTTT
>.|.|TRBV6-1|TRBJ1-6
CASSDQRPGSYNSPLHF
TGTGCCAGCAGTGATCAACGGCCGGGCTCCTATAATTCACCCCTCCACTTT
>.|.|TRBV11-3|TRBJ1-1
CASSKTGANTEAFF
TGTGCCAGCAGCAAGACAGGTGCCAACACTGAAGCTTTCTTT
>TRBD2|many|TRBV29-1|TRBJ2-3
CSVDTSGTTDTQYF
TGCAGCGTTGACACTAGCGGGACCACAGATACGCAGTATTTT
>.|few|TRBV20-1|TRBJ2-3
CSAKSGTSTDTQYF
TGCAGTGCTAAATCCGGGACTAGCACAGATACGCAGTATTTT
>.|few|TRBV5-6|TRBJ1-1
CASSLAVENTEAFF
TGTGCCAGCAGCTTGGCGGTCGAGAACACTGAAGCTTTCTTT
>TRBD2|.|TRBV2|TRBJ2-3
CASSESSGGSGWGTDTQYF
TGTGCCAGCAGTGAATCTAGCGGGGGCTCTGGATGGGGCACAGATACGCAGTATTTT
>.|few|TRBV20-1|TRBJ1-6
CSARTLSSPLHF
TGCAGTGCTAGGACATTAAGTTCACCCCTCCACTTT
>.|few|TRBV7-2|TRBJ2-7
CASSKAASSYEQYF
TGTGCCAGCAGCAAAGCGGCCAGCTCCTACGAGCAGTACTTC
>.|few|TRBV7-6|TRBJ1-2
CASSPRDGHYGYTF
TGTGCCAGCAGCCCCCGGGACGGACACTATGGCTACACCTTC
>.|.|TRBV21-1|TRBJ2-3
CASSSGGGHADTQYF
TGTGCCAGCAGTTCGGGCGGGGGGCACGCAGATACGCAGTATTTT
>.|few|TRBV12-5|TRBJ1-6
CASAPGRGPTSPLHF
TGTGCTAGTGCCCCTGGAAGGGGACCCACTTCACCCCTCCACTTT
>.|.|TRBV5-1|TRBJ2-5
CASSLTGTLQETQYF
TGCGCCAGCAGCCTTACCGGGACCCTCCAAGAGACCCAGTACTTC
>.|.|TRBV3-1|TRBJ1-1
CASSRGIWEDTEAFF
TGTGCCAGCAGCCGAGGAATCTGGGAGGACACTGAAGCTTTCTTT
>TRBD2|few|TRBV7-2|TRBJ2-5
CASSRGGTSGVPGYF
TGTGCCAGCAGCAGAGGGGGGACTAGCGGGGTTCCCGGATACTTC
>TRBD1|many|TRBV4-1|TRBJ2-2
CASSQPPGGPNTGELFF
TGCGCCAGCAGCCAGCCTCCAGGGGGTCCGAACACCGGGGAGCTGTTTTTT
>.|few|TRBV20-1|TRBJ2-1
CSARYWLRDEQFF
TGCAGTGCTAGGTACTGGCTTAGGGATGAGCAGTTCTTC
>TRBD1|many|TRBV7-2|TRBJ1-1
CASSGRRGRRGNTEAFF
TGTGCCAGCAGCGGCCGCAGGGGGCGCAGGGGAAACACTGAAGCTTTCTTT
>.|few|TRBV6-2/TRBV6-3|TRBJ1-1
CASSYSIFGRGGNTEAFF
TGTGCCAGCAGTTACTCGATTTTCGGTCGTGGAGGGAACACTGAAGCTTTCTTT
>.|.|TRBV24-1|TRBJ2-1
CATSDLATGDCEQFF
TGTGCCACCAGTGATTTGGCTACAGGGGACTGTGAGCAGTTCTTC
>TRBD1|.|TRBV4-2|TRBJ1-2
CASSQDVTVQGVSYGYTF
TGTGCCAGCAGCCAAGACGTGACCGTACAGGGGGTGAGCTATGGCTACACCTTC
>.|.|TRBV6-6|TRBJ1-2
CASSYSGYDGYTF
TGTGCCAGCAGTTACTCAGGGTACGACGGCTACACCTTC
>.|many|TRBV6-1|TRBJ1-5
CASTDSTVDQPQHF
TGTGCCAGCACCGACTCCACGGTAGATCAGCCCCAGCATTTT
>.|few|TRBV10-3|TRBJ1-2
CAISEREQTKSYTF
TGTGCCATCAGTGAGAGGGAACAGACTAAGAGCTACACCTTC
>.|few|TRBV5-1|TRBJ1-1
CASSLASQGTEAFF
TGCGCCAGCAGCTTGGCCTCGCAGGGTACTGAAGCTTTCTTT
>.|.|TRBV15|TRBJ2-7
CATSRETDYEQYF
TGTGCCACCAGCAGAGAGACAGATTACGAGCAGTACTTC